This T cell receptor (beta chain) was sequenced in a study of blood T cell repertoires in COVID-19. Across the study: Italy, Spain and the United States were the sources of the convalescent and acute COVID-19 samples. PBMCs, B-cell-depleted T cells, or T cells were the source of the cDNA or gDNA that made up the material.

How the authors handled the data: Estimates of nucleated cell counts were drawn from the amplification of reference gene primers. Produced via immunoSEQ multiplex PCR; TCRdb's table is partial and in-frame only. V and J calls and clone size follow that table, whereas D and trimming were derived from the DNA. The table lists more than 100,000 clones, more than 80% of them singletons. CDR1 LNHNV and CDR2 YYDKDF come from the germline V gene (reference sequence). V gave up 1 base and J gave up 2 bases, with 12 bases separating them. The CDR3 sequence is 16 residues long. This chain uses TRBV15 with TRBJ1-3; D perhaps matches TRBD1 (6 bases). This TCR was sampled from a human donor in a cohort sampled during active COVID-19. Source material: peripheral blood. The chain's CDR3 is CATSRARTEPGNTIYF. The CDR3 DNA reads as TGTGCCACCAGCAGAGCCCGGACAGAACCTGGAAACACCATATATTTT.